These 12 T cell receptor beta chains originate from one sample sequenced in a study of T cell responses to AZD1222 COVID-19 vaccine. Sequencing used immunoSEQ multiplex PCR; TCRdb keeps in-frame clones, though not all of them. The table lists 100,000 to 150,000 clones, approximately 90% of them singletons. The sample was peripheral blood, taken on day 0 of AZD1222 vaccination. The receptors derive from an adult in good health.

This clone was seen only a few times. This CDR3 is CASSPGLGGETQYF. The CDR3 nucleotides read TGTGCCAGCAGCCCGGGACTAGGGGGAGAGACCCAGTACTTC. The chain recombines TRBV5-8 with TRBJ2-5; 8 bases line up with TRBD2. Trimming at V came to 4 bases and at J to 4 bases, leaving 6 bases not matched to a gene. The CDR3 runs to 14 residues. Looked up from germline, CDR1 is SGHTS and CDR2 is YDEGEE.

The CDR3 loop is CAISVAADTQYF. The CDR3 DNA follows: TGTGCCATCAGTGTGGCGGCAGATACGCAGTATTTT. This chain uses TRBV10-3 with TRBJ2-3, with no clear D. The CDR3 extends over 12 amino acids. Per germline, CDR1 ENHRY and CDR2 SYGVKD. Trimming took off 4 bases at V and 4 bases at J, with 6 bases between the two ends.

The CDR3 bases are TGTGCCAGCAGCCGTCGGGAGGGAACTGAAGCTTTCTTT. It specifies CASSRREGTEAFF. The J gene is TRBJ1-1, the V gene TRBV27; D not resolved. CDR1 and CDR2 (germline): MNHEY, SMNVEV (reference sequence). CDR3 length: 13 residues. V gave up 6 bases and J gave up 5 bases, with 13 bases separating them.

This chain links TRBV10-3 with TRBJ1-1, with D unclear. From germline, CDR1 is ENHRY and CDR2 SYGVKD. Trimming took 7 bases from V and 1 from J, leaving 13 bases between them. The CDR3 has 14 amino acids. The CDR3 sequence: CAITSREANTEAFF. The DNA of the CDR3 is TGTGCCATCACTAGTAGGGAGGCGAACACTGAAGCTTTCTTT.

This clone was detected only once. The chain uses TRBV18 and TRBJ1-4; D unclear. The germline gives CDR1 KGHSH, CDR2 LQKENI. CDR3 length: 16 amino acids. Trimming took 2 bases from V and 7 from J, leaving 17 bases between them. Here the CDR3 DNA reads TGTGCCAGCTCACCAACTTCTTCCCTTGGAGGTGAAAAACTGTTTTTT. This encodes CASSPTSSLGGEKLFF. Full variable domain (missing parts from reference TRBV18 and TRBJ1-4): NAGVMQNPRHLVRRRGQEARLRCSPMKGHSHVYWYRQLPEEGLKFMVYLQKENIIDESGMPKERFSAEFPKEGPSILRIQQVVRGDSAAYFCASSPTSSLGGEKLFFGSGTQLSVL.

This clone appeared a few times. The V gene is TRBV13, the J gene TRBJ1-1; possibly TRBD1 for D (5 bases). The germline V and J ends were trimmed by 5 bases and 0 bases, with 16 bases remaining between them. CDR1 is PRHDT, CDR2 FYEKMQ, per germline (reference sequence). The CDR3 runs to 16 residues. CDR3 DNA sequence: TGTGCCAGCAGCCTAAGAGTGGGGGGAGTGAACACTGAAGCTTTCTTT. Translation gives CASSLRVGGVNTEAFF.

CDR3 loop: CASSIGNRVEKLFF. The CDR3 region has the DNA TGTGCCAGTAGTATAGGAAACAGGGTAGAAAAACTGTTTTTT. The gene calls are TRBV19 and TRBJ1-4; tentative D call: TRBD1 (6 bases). V was pared by 1 base and J by 8 bases, with 11 bases between. The CDR3 totals 14 residues. Per the germline V gene, CDR1 is LNHDA and CDR2 is SQIVND (reference sequence).

The V and J genes are TRBV6-5 and TRBJ2-1, with D perhaps TRBD2 (5 bases). The V and J ends lost 11 bases and 4 bases respectively, with 21 bases between them. Germline loops: CDR1 MNHEY, CDR2 SVGAGI. The CDR3 is made up of 15 amino acids. CDR3 nucleotide sequence: TGTGCCTCGAGGGAACTCCTTGTATTTTACAATGAGCAGTTCTTC. Translated, it gives CASRELLVFYNEQFF.

The gene calls are TRBV5-1 and TRBJ1-2; weak D call: TRBD1 (6 bases). The CDR3 has 15 residues. CDR1 and CDR2 (germline): SGHRS, YFSETQ. Trimming stripped 4 bases from V and 6 bases from J, with 19 bases between. As DNA, the CDR3 is TGCGCCAGCAGCCCAGCCCCCACAGGGATCGATGGCTACACCTTC. Its protein product is CASSPAPTGIDGYTF.

V gene TRBV7-8 combines with J gene TRBJ2-7; 8 bases match TRBD1. The germline CDR1 and CDR2 sequences are SGHVS and FQNEAQ. V lost 4 bases to trimming and J lost 5 bases; unmatched junction nucleotides: 4. This CDR3 comprises 13 residues. CDR3 sequence: CASSSGGWNEQYF. CDR3 DNA sequence: TGTGCCAGCAGCTCAGGGGGCTGGAACGAGCAGTACTTC.

The chain recombines TRBV3-1 (or the pseudogene TRBV3-2) with TRBJ1-5; no definite D call. Germline V gene lookup returns CDR1 LGHDT and CDR2 YNNKEL (reference sequence). V dropped 1 base and J dropped 7 bases, with 8 bases sitting between them. The CDR3 is made up of 13 amino acids. CDR3 in DNA: TGTGCCAGCAGCCAAGGGGAGGGACAGCCCCAGCATTTT. Translated: CASSQGEGQPQHF.

V and J are TRBV6-5 and TRBJ1-5; maybe TRBD1 (5 bases). The V gene lost 5 bases and the J gene lost 7 bases, with 15 bases spanning the gap. Germline V gene lookup returns CDR1 MNHEY and CDR2 SVGAGI. The CDR3 is 14 residues long. The CDR3 is CASSNGGVRQPQHF. The CDR3 DNA is TGTGCCAGCAGTAATGGGGGGGTGAGGCAGCCCCAGCATTTT.